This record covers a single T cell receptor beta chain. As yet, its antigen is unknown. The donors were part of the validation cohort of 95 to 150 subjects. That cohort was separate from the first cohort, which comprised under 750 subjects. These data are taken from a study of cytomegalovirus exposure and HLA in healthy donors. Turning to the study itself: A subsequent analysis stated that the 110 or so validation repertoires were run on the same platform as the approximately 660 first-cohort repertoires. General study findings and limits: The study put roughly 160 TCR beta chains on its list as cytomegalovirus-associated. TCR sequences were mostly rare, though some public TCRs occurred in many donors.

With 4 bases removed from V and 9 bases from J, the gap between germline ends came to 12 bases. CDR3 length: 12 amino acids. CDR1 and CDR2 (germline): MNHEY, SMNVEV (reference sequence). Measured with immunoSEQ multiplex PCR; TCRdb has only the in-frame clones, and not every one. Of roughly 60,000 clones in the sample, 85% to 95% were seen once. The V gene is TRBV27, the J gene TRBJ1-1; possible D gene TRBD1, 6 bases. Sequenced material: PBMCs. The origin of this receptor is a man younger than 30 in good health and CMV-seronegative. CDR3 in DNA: TGTGCCAGCAGTTCACAGGGTTTAAAAGCTTTCTTT. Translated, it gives CASSSQGLKAFF.